What follows are 30 T cell receptor beta chains derived from one specimen sequenced in a study of blood T cell repertoires in COVID-19. Measured with immunoSEQ multiplex PCR; TCRdb has only the in-frame clones, and not every one. Of approximately 170,000 clones listed, approximately 79% are singletons. Sequenced sample: peripheral blood. The origin of the receptors is an elderly woman with acute or convalescent COVID-19.

The chain carries TRBV5-3 and TRBJ2-7, with 8 bases fitting TRBD2. TRBV5-3 counts as an open reading frame of uncertain function. V dropped 0 bases and J dropped 5; count of bases not matched to a gene: 10. The CDR3 is made up of 16 amino acids. For the CDR3, the DNA is TGTGCCAGAAGCTTGGGGGCCGGGACTAGGACCCACGAGCAGTACTTC. This sequence encodes CARSLGAGTRTHEQYF.

The rearrangement links TRBV19 to TRBJ1-1; a weak D match, TRBD1 (5 bases). CDR1 is LNHDA and CDR2 is SQIVND in the germline V gene (reference sequence). The CDR3 length is 17 residues. With 6 bases removed from V and 1 base from J, the gap between germline ends came to 21 bases. CDR3 in amino acids: CASRRGSRTGRNTEAFF. CDR3 bases: TGTGCCAGTAGAAGGGGCTCCCGGACCGGTCGGAACACTGAAGCTTTCTTT.

This sequence joins TRBV6-5 and TRBJ1-4; the match to TRBD1 covers 8 bases. The V gene end was trimmed by 6 bases and the J gene end by 6 bases; junction bases not matched to a gene: 6. This CDR3 comprises 14 residues. Germline V gives CDR1 MNHEY, CDR2 SVGAGI. CDR3 protein: CASRRTGNYEKLFF. CDR3 DNA: TGTGCCAGCAGGCGGACAGGGAATTATGAAAAACTGTTTTTT.

This clone has at least ten counts. V is TRBV5-1 and J is TRBJ2-7; the match to TRBD1 covers 10 bases. The J segment lost 7 bases and the V segment lost 2 bases, leaving 6 bases of the junction unmatched. CDR1 and CDR2 from the germline V gene are SGHRS and YFSETQ. The CDR3 is 14 amino acids. CDR3 DNA sequence: TGCGCCAGCAGCTTCGGGACAGGGGCTGGGGAGCAGTACTTC. This sequence encodes CASSFGTGAGEQYF.

V usage is TRBV6-4 and J usage is TRBJ1-4; tentative D call: TRBD1 (5 bases). This CDR3 is 15 amino acids long. V lost 8 bases to trimming and J lost 6 bases, with 19 bases between them. Germline V lookup: CDR1 MRHNA, CDR2 SNTAGT. CDR3 residues: CASPQGGGSYEKLFF. In DNA form, the CDR3 reads TGTGCCAGCCCTCAGGGTGGGGGGTCATATGAAAAACTGTTTTTT.

This chain uses TRBV30 with TRBJ2-5; no reliable D call. The CDR3 contains 11 residues. The germline CDR1 and CDR2 sequences are GTSNPN and SVGIG (reference sequence). V gave up 6 bases and J gave up 5 bases, with 10 bases separating them. The DNA for the CDR3 is TGTGCCTGCGCCAGGCGTGAGACCCAGTACTTC. It encodes CACARRETQYF.

This clone was detected only a few times. The V and J genes are TRBV2 and TRBJ1-6; D not resolved. V gave up 7 bases and J gave up 0 bases, with 22 bases separating them. The CDR3 spans 19 residues. Germline CDR1 reads SNHLY; CDR2 reads FYNNEI. The CDR3 DNA sequence: TGTGCCAGCAATGATTTGGGCTGGCCATTCAGCTCCTATAATTCACCCCTCCACTTT. It translates to CASNDLGWPFSSYNSPLHF.

The rearrangement joins TRBV28 to TRBJ2-7; the match to TRBD1 covers 8 bases. Germline assignment: CDR1 MDHEN and CDR2 SYDVKM. The V gene end was trimmed by 7 bases and the J gene end by 2 bases; junction bases not matched to a gene: 4. This CDR3 contains 13 residues. The CDR3 nucleotides are TGTGCCAGCACGGGACAGGTAACCTACGAGCAGTACTTC. It translates to CASTGQVTYEQYF. The whole variable domain, remainder taken from reference TRBV28 and TRBJ2-7, is DVKVTQSSRYLVKRTGEKVFLECVQDMDHENMFWYRQDPGLGLRLIYFSYDVKMKEKGDIPEGYSVSREKKERFSLILESASTNQTSMYLCASTGQVTYEQYFGPGTRLTVT.

The rearrangement joins TRBV27 to TRBJ2-2; 13 bases are shared with TRBD2. Germline CDR1 reads MNHEY; CDR2 reads SMNVEV (reference sequence). The CDR3 length is 15 residues. V lost 4 bases to trimming and J lost 7 bases; unmatched junction nucleotides: 3. The CDR3 region has the DNA TGTGCCAGCAGTTGGTGGACTAGCGGGGGCGGGGAGCTGTTTTTT. Protein: CASSWWTSGGGELFF.

V gene TRBV24-1 combines with J gene TRBJ2-1, with 10 bases identical to TRBD1. CDR3 length: 15 residues. The trim removed 3 bases at V and 7 bases at J, leaving 5 bases unmatched. CDR1 KGHDR and CDR2 SFDVKD come from the germline V gene. The DNA of the CDR3 is TGTGCCACCAGTGATCCCGGGACAGGGGAGAATGAGCAGTTCTTC. This translates into CATSDPGTGENEQFF.

The chain is built from TRBV28 and TRBJ2-4; D is perhaps TRBD1 (6 bases). The CDR3 runs 16 residues. Deletions cut 1 base from V and 0 bases from J, with 10 bases between. CDR1 and CDR2 (germline): MDHEN, SYDVKM. DNA of the CDR3: TGTGCCAGCAGTTTATTTGGCAGGGGAGCCAAAAACATTCAGTACTTC. Protein: CASSLFGRGAKNIQYF.

This rearrangement joins TRBV6-6 to TRBJ2-7, with 10 positions matching TRBD2. V lost 5 bases, J lost 7 bases, and 8 bases stayed unmatched. From germline, CDR1 is MNHNY and CDR2 SVGAGI (reference sequence). The CDR3 has 14 amino acids. CDR3: CASSEASGSKEQYF. The CDR3 DNA reads as TGTGCCAGCAGTGAGGCTAGCGGGAGTAAAGAGCAGTACTTC.

The chain joins TRBV5-8 to TRBJ2-3; maybe TRBD1 (5 bases). Germline V lookup: CDR1 SGHTS, CDR2 YDEGEE. This CDR3 spans 15 amino acids. V was pared by 1 base and J by 5 bases, with 14 bases between. The CDR3 sequence is CASSLKTALGDTQYF. CDR3 DNA sequence: TGTGCCAGCAGCTTGAAGACAGCCCTGGGAGATACGCAGTATTTT.

The rearrangement uses TRBV4-1 and TRBJ2-3; 8 bases map to TRBD2. Germline CDR1 reads MGHRA; CDR2 reads YSYEKL. The length of the CDR3 is 16 residues. The junction had 7 bases not matched to a gene; V was cut back by 0 bases and J by 5 bases. The CDR3 here is CASSQDSGALEDTQYF. CDR3 DNA: TGCGCCAGCAGCCAAGATAGCGGGGCTTTGGAAGATACGCAGTATTTT.

The chain has TRBV7-8 and TRBJ2-7; TRBD1 matches 7 bases. The CDR3 contains 16 residues. The germline CDR1 and CDR2 sequences are SGHVS and FQNEAQ. J was trimmed by 4 bases and V by 2 bases; bases with no gene match: 11. CDR3 region: CASSLTGDPTLYEQYF. The CDR3 DNA is TGTGCCAGCAGCTTAACAGGGGACCCGACGTTATACGAGCAGTACTTC.

The chain joins TRBV6-5 to TRBJ2-4; a weak D match, TRBD2 (6 bases). The germline V and J ends were trimmed by 3 bases and 1 base, with 10 bases remaining between them. The CDR3 covers 15 residues. Germline V gives CDR1 MNHEY, CDR2 SVGAGI. Here the CDR3 DNA reads TGTGCCAGCAGTTATTCCGGGACTGCCAAAAACATTCAGTACTTC. Translating gives CASSYSGTAKNIQYF.

This chain joins TRBV10-1 and TRBJ2-6; 9 nucleotides match TRBD1. Per the germline V gene, CDR1 is WNHNN and CDR2 is SYGVQD (reference sequence). The CDR3 loop spans 20 amino acids. Trimming at V came to 0 bases and at J to 0 bases, leaving 9 bases not matched to a gene. The CDR3 DNA reads as TGCGCCAGCAGTGAGTCGGATGGGGACAGGGATAACTCTGGGGCCAACGTCCTGACTTTC. Protein: CASSESDGDRDNSGANVLTF.

In this sample, this clone turned up once. The chain recombines TRBV7-2 with TRBJ2-7, with TRBD2 matching 7 bases. The CDR3 contains 15 residues. The trim removed 2 bases at V and 4 bases at J, leaving 8 bases unmatched. CDR1 SGHTA and CDR2 FQGNSA come from the germline V gene. CDR3 region: CASSLSGGRMYEQYF. CDR3 DNA sequence: TGTGCCAGCAGCTTATCGGGCGGGAGAATGTACGAGCAGTACTTC.

The genes are TRBV30 and TRBJ2-3, with TRBD2 matching 11 bases. The V gene end was trimmed by 7 bases and the J gene end by 4 bases; junction bases not matched to a gene: 10. CDR1 and CDR2 from the germline V gene are GTSNPN and SVGIG (reference sequence). The CDR3 runs to 15 residues. The CDR3 sequence: CASATLAGVADTQYF. In nucleotides, the CDR3 is TGTGCCTCCGCAACACTAGCGGGAGTAGCAGATACGCAGTATTTT.

The gene calls are TRBV27 and TRBJ1-2, with 9 bases fitting TRBD1. The CDR3 is 15 amino acids. Germline CDR1 MNHEY, CDR2 SMNVEV (reference sequence). Trimming at V came to 4 bases and at J to 8 bases, leaving 11 bases not matched to a gene. The CDR3 reads CASSYRGNRGLGYTF. In DNA form, the CDR3 reads TGTGCCAGCAGTTACCGGGGGAACAGGGGGCTCGGCTACACCTTC.

The V and J genes are TRBV6-2 or TRBV6-3 and TRBJ2-5; 7 nucleotides align to TRBD2. V gave up 4 bases and J gave up 5 bases; unmatched junction bases: 7. Germline CDR1 MNHEY, CDR2 SVGEGT. This CDR3 is 14 amino acids long. DNA for the CDR3: TGTGCCAGCAGTTTCGCGGGAGTCCCGGAGACCCAGTACTTC. This codes for CASSFAGVPETQYF.

The chain is built from TRBV9 and TRBJ2-3; D is possibly TRBD2 (5 bases). V lost 4 bases to trimming and J lost 2 bases, with 14 bases between them. The germline V gene encodes CDR1 SGDLS and CDR2 YYNGEE. The CDR3 covers 15 residues. For the CDR3, the DNA is TGTGCCAGCAGCCCGCCCAGCGGTTTCACAGATACGCAGTATTTT. Translation gives CASSPPSGFTDTQYF.

V gene TRBV28 combines with J gene TRBJ1-1; D gene ambiguous. Germline CDR1 and CDR2: MDHEN and SYDVKM. V was clipped by 2 bases and J by 4 bases, with 11 bases between them. The CDR3 has 14 residues. This CDR3 is CASSLPGLGTEAFF. CDR3 nucleotides: TGTGCCAGCAGTTTACCGGGTTTGGGCACTGAAGCTTTCTTT.

The chain is built from TRBV18 and TRBJ1-6, with 10 bases that match TRBD1. CDR1 KGHSH and CDR2 LQKENI come from the germline V gene. Losses at the gene ends were 5 bases for V and 5 bases for J; bases not matched to a gene: 3. This CDR3 is 15 amino acids long. As DNA, the CDR3 is TGTGCCAGCTCAGCTGGACAGGGGGATAATTCACCCCTCCACTTT. Translated, it gives CASSAGQGDNSPLHF.

The V gene is TRBV27, the J gene TRBJ2-3; D is possibly TRBD1 (6 bases). Germline V gene data show CDR1 as MNHEY and CDR2 as SMNVEV (reference sequence). This CDR3 has 17 amino acids. Trimming stripped 4 bases from V and 1 base from J, with 18 bases between. Here the CDR3 reads CASSSPSYRTGTDTQYF. The CDR3 nucleotides are TGTGCCAGCAGTTCCCCCTCATATCGGACAGGCACAGATACGCAGTATTTT.

This clone was seen repeatedly, ten times or more. The chain joins TRBV4-1 to TRBJ2-7; weak D call: TRBD2 (6 bases). The CDR3 extends over 15 amino acids. Trimming left V 3 bases short and J 7 bases short, with 19 bases between. The V gene's germline CDR1 is MGHRA and CDR2 YSYEKL. CDR3 protein: CASSQDHEWGREQYF. CDR3 nucleotide sequence: TGCGCCAGCAGCCAGGACCATGAATGGGGGAGGGAGCAGTACTTC.

The rearrangement links TRBV7-9 to TRBJ1-4; 7 bases map to TRBD1. Trimming cost V 3 bases and J 4 bases; bases outside gene matches: 2. The CDR3 extends over 14 amino acids. CDR1 SEHNR and CDR2 FQNEAQ come from the germline V gene (reference sequence). CDR3 residues: CASSLGQINEKLFF. The CDR3 nucleotides read TGTGCCAGCAGCTTGGGACAGATTAATGAAAAACTGTTTTTT. Combining the CDR3 with reference TRBV7-9 and TRBJ1-4 gives the whole variable domain DTGVSQNPRHKITKRGQNVTFRCDPISEHNRLYWYRQTLGQGPEFLTYFQNEAQLEKSRLLSDRFSAERPKGSFSTLEIQRTEQGDSAMYLCASSLGQINEKLFFGSGTQLSVL.

V is TRBV7-3 and J is TRBJ2-2; D not resolved. Germline loops: CDR1 SGHTA, CDR2 FQGTGA. V lost 0 bases to trimming and J lost 0 bases, with 5 bases between them. This CDR3 has 15 amino acids. This chain's CDR3 is CASSLTQSNTGELFF. The CDR3 DNA sequence: TGTGCCAGCAGCTTAACACAGTCGAACACCGGGGAGCTGTTTTTT.

The gene calls are TRBV28 and TRBJ1-5; no reliable D call. V was pared by 5 bases and J by 0 bases, with 20 bases between. The CDR3 has 18 residues. CDR1 and CDR2 from the germline V gene are MDHEN and SYDVKM. The CDR3 is CASSAQMFSSYSNQPQHF. CDR3 DNA: TGTGCCAGCAGTGCCCAAATGTTTAGCAGTTATAGCAATCAGCCCCAGCATTTT.

The V gene is TRBV18, the J gene TRBJ2-3; TRBD1 agrees at 9 bases. Germline-derived CDR1 and CDR2 are KGHSH and LQKENI. This CDR3 comprises 17 residues. The J segment lost 2 bases and the V segment lost 6 bases, leaving 12 bases of the junction unmatched. The DNA for the CDR3 is TGTGCCAGCTCGTCCTCCTCCACAGGGGGCATCACAGATACGCAGTATTTT. Its translation is CASSSSSTGGITDTQYF. Filled out from reference TRBV18 and TRBJ2-3, the complete variable domain reads NAGVMQNPRHLVRRRGQEARLRCSPMKGHSHVYWYRQLPEEGLKFMVYLQKENIIDESGMPKERFSAEFPKEGPSILRIQQVVRGDSAAYFCASSSSSTGGITDTQYFGPGTRLTVL.